This T cell receptor beta chain emerged from a study of cytomegalovirus exposure and HLA in healthy donors. Study-wide points: According to the study, roughly 160 TCR beta chains were cytomegalovirus-associated. In vitro, a few CMV-associated chains proved specific for CMV antigens. Reported results showed that the classifier diagnosed cytomegalovirus status with high specificity and sensitivity.

Clones were read by immunoSEQ multiplex PCR, and TCRdb kept only the in-frame ones, dropping some. The repertoire has approximately 180,000 clones, approximately 86% of them found once; the top ten carry approximately 2.6%. The germline gives CDR1 SGHDT, CDR2 YYEEEE. The CDR3 runs to 14 residues. Trimming left V 3 bases short and J 3 bases short, with 12 bases between. The donors were in the approximately 120-subject validation cohort, distinct from the roughly 600-subject first cohort. About this clone: Its antigen is unknown.

Sequenced input: PBMCs. The TCR was taken from a man aged 18 to 29 in good health and CMV-seropositive. This rearrangement joins TRBV5-6 to TRBJ1-2; D unresolved. The CDR3 DNA is TGTGCCAGCAGCTACCGTGGACTTCACTATGGCTACACCTTC. The encoded protein is CASSYRGLHYGYTF.